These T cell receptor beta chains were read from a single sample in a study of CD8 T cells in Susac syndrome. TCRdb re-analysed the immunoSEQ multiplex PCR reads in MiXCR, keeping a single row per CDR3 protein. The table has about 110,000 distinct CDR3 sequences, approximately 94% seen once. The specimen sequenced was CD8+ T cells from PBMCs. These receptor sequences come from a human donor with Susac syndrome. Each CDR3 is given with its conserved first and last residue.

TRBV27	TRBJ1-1	CASSLSAVPNTEAFF
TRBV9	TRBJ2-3	CASSGMGASGDEDTQYF
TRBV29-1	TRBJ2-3	CSVEDRWTGGMDTQYF
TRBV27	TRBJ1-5	CASGNLQGEHQPQHF
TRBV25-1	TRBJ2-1	CASSFGPNEQFF
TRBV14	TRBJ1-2	CASSQGGSGGAFGYTF
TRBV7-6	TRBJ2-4	CASSLGAGNKNIQYF
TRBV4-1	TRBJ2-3	CASSQAGAPSTDTQYF
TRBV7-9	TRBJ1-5	CASSLGAGGQPQHF
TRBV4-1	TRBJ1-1	CASSPAPGLMNTEAFF
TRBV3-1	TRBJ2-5	CASSQGNSGSYRETQYF
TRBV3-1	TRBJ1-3	CASSHAGPIRTEEHTIYF
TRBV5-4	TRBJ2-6	CASSGRGGAGANVLTF
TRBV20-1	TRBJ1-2	CSARLGGEGYTF
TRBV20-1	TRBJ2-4	CSARDRDKNIQYF
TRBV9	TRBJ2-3	CASSGDSVSDTQYF
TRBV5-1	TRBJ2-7	CASSLEAYEQYF
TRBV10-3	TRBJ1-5	CAISEQNQPQHF
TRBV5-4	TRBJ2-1	CASSLRGTGSNEQFF
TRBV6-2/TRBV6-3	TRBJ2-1	CASSFLDRAHKGNEQFF
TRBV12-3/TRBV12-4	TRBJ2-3	CASSPYLAGGLSTDTQYF
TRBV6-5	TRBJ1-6	CASSYFPGEVSYNSPLHF
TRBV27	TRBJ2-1	CASSVSGANNEQFF
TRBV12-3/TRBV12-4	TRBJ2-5	CASSFRGLEETQYF
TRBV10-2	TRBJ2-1	CASIPLAGGYNEQFF
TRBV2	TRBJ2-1	CASSENSGRTPYNEQFF
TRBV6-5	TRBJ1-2	CASSPYQGAGYGYTF
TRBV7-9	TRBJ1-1	CASSLATGMNTEAFF
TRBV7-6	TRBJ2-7	CASSPPGHYEQYF
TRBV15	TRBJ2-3	CATSRADGGGASDTQYF
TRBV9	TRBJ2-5	CASSVEPQETQYF
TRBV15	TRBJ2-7	CATSRVPWDSETYEQYF
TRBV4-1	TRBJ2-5	CASSQDPGGGQETQYF
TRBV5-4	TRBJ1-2	CASSLVAADGYTF
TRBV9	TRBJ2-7	CASSPTAGGSYEQYF
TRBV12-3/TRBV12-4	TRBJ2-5	CASSFSPRETQYF
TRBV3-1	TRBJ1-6	CASSQERSGSPLHF
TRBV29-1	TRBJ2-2	CSVDRPGDGELFF
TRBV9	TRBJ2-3	CASSLGSRGTDTQYF
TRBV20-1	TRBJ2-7	CSARGGPLADEQYF
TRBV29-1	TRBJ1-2	CSVEGGPPYGYTF
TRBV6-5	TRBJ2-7	CASRPQGVGNEQYF
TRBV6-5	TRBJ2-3	CASSSPGTGIDTQYF
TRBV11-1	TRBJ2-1	CASSTNSNEQFF
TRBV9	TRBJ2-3	CASSVSGGVADTQYF
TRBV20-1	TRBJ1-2	CSARDTRTDEGYTF
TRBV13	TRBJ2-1	CASSFASGTSGNEQFF
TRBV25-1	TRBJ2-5	CASSGLAVQETQYF
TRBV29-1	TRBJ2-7	CSVEVPDRSYEQYF
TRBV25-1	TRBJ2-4	CASTGGAKNIQYF
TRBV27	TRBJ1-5	CASSPEGARPQHF
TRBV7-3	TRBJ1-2	CASSLNPGNYGYTF